This TCR beta chain was profiled in a study of control samples from healthy donors and cancer patients. TCRdb's table, derived via immunoSEQ multiplex PCR, lists solely in-frame clones and lacks some. The sample includes around 200,000 clones, around 91% of them seen just once. In germline, CDR1 is SNHLY, CDR2 FYNNEI. V lost 4 bases, J lost 5 bases, and 12 bases lay in between. CDR3 length: 14 amino acids. This clonotype was obtained from a woman younger than 45 in good health. The chain carries TRBV2 and TRBJ1-5; D is undetermined. Sequenced sample: blood. CDR3 region: CASSGGGRYQPQHF. The CDR3 DNA is TGTGCCAGCAGTGGGGGAGGGAGGTATCAGCCCCAGCATTTT.